Listed below are T cell receptor beta chains from one sample, sequenced in a study of OX40 agonist ivuxolimab in advanced cancers. Some clones are missing from TCRdb's copy, which holds only in-frame ones; the method was immunoSEQ multiplex PCR. The table shows 11,000 to 15,000 clones, with around four fifths occurring only once. Here the sequenced sample was CD4+ or CD8+ T cells sorted from blood, taken in a trial of the OX40 agonist ivuxolimab. These receptors were taken from an adult with an advanced solid tumor such as melanoma, head and neck, liver or kidney cancer. Each CDR3 is given with its conserved first and last residue. A D gene is named only where the DNA matches it firmly. Rows give clone size only sometimes, using once, few, many, or a class for an expanded clone.

D	size	V	J	CDR3	DNA
-	few	TRBV5-1	TRBJ1-6	CASSPEGGLGNSPLHF	TGCGCCAGCAGCCCCGAAGGGGGTCTGGGTAATTCACCCCTCCACTTT
-	-	TRBV9	TRBJ1-1	CASSVGTANTEAFF	TGTGCCAGCAGCGTAGGGACAGCGAACACTGAAGCTTTCTTT
TRBD1	few	TRBV27	TRBJ1-5	CASATGANQPQHF	TGTGCCTCAGCAACAGGGGCTAATCAGCCCCAGCATTTT
TRBD2	-	TRBV9	TRBJ2-2	CASNRGLAENTGELFF	TGTGCCAGCAACCGAGGACTAGCGGAAAACACCGGGGAGCTGTTTTTT
TRBD2	once	TRBV11-2	TRBJ2-1	CASRVAGSYNEQFF	TGTGCCAGCAGGGTAGCGGGTTCTTACAATGAGCAGTTCTTC
-	-	TRBV19	TRBJ2-7	CASSLLGKVNEQYF	TGTGCCAGTAGTCTACTAGGAAAGGTAAACGAGCAGTACTTC
-	-	TRBV5-6	TRBJ2-7	CASSRWSHDYEQYF	TGTGCCAGCAGCCGCTGGAGTCACGATTACGAGCAGTACTTC
-	medium-sized	TRBV11-2	TRBJ2-7	CASSDSSVGEQYF	TGTGCCAGCAGCGATTCCAGTGTCGGGGAGCAGTACTTC
-	-	TRBV19	TRBJ1-5	CASSIGNQPQHF	TGTGCCAGTAGTATAGGGAATCAGCCCCAGCATTTT
TRBD2	-	TRBV10-3	TRBJ2-7	CAISEMFGRQYEQYF	TGTGCCATCAGTGAAATGTTCGGGAGGCAATACGAGCAGTACTTC
-	-	TRBV12-5	TRBJ1-1	CASGTGQRGTEAFF	TGTGCTAGTGGAACTGGACAGCGAGGGACTGAAGCTTTCTTT
-	-	TRBV6-1	TRBJ1-1	CASSWKGWTEAFF	TGTGCCAGCAGTTGGAAGGGGTGGACTGAAGCTTTCTTT
-	-	TRBV9	TRBJ2-3	CASSVAGETVSTDTQYF	TGTGCCAGCAGCGTAGCGGGAGAGACGGTGAGCACAGATACGCAGTATTTT
-	-	TRBV5-1	TRBJ2-1	CASSLTSLYNEQFF	TGCGCCAGCAGCTTGACTAGCCTATACAATGAGCAGTTCTTC
-	-	TRBV5-1	TRBJ2-1	CASSLIPNEQFF	TGCGCCAGCAGCTTGATCCCCAATGAGCAGTTCTTC
TRBD1	few	TRBV6-1	TRBJ2-1	CASSEGPSQGEQFF	TGTGCCAGCAGTGAAGGGCCTTCACAGGGGGAGCAGTTCTTC
-	-	TRBV1	TRBJ1-1	CTSSQDRSEAFF	TGCACCAGCAGCCAAGACAGGTCTGAAGCTTTCTTT
TRBD2	few	TRBV4-3	TRBJ2-7	CASSQGTSGLLYEQYF	TGCGCCAGCAGCCAAGGGACTAGCGGGCTCTTATACGAGCAGTACTTC
TRBD1	-	TRBV28	TRBJ1-3	CASSLLGDRGLGNTIYF	TGTGCCAGCAGTTTATTAGGGGACAGGGGGCTCGGAAACACCATATATTTT
TRBD2	-	TRBV28	TRBJ2-7	CASTRRERPYEQYF	TGTGCCAGCACAAGGCGGGAGAGACCCTACGAGCAGTACTTC
-	-	TRBV7-2	TRBJ1-5	CASSWATSSNQPQHF	TGTGCCAGCAGCTGGGCCACATCTAGCAATCAGCCCCAGCATTTT
-	-	TRBV28	TRBJ2-5	CASNEVTVPRTQYF	TGTGCCAGCAATGAGGTCACAGTCCCACGGACCCAGTACTTC
-	many	TRBV7-3	TRBJ1-1	CASSSRIDTEAFF	TGTGCCAGCAGCTCCCGTATCGACACTGAAGCTTTCTTT
-	-	TRBV7-3	TRBJ2-1	CASSLLPGSSYNEQFF	TGTGCCAGCAGCTTATTACCGGGGAGCTCCTACAATGAGCAGTTCTTC
TRBD2	-	TRBV9	TRBJ2-1	CASSSYGLAGYNEQFF	TGTGCCAGCAGCAGTTACGGACTAGCGGGGTACAATGAGCAGTTCTTC
-	few	TRBV5-6	TRBJ2-6	CASSSVEGLTSGANVLTF	TGTGCCAGCAGCTCCGTCGAAGGGCTGACATCTGGGGCCAACGTCCTGACTTTC
TRBD2	-	TRBV15	TRBJ2-7	CATSGSGRPYEQYF	TGTGCCACATCCGGGAGCGGGAGGCCCTACGAGCAGTACTTC
-	hyperexpanded	TRBV7-9	TRBJ1-2	CASSLAGIDYTF	TGTGCCAGCAGCTTAGCAGGGATTGACTACACCTTC
-	-	TRBV9	TRBJ1-2	CASSVDGSHNYGYTF	TGTGCCAGCAGCGTAGACGGATCCCATAACTATGGCTACACCTTC
-	-	TRBV5-6	TRBJ1-5	CASSSGGFFQPQHF	TGTGCCAGCAGCTCGGGGGGTTTTTTTCAGCCCCAGCATTTT
-	-	TRBV28	TRBJ2-1	CASSPRAVFDYNEQFF	TGTGCCAGCAGTCCCCGGGCCGTCTTCGACTACAATGAGCAGTTCTTC
-	-	TRBV20-1	TRBJ2-7	CSAKTGDEQYF	TGCAGTGCTAAAACGGGGGACGAGCAGTACTTC
TRBD2	-	TRBV5-1	TRBJ2-1	CASSPKTSGTYNEQFF	TGCGCCAGCAGCCCGAAAACTAGCGGCACCTACAATGAGCAGTTCTTC
-	-	TRBV20-1	TRBJ2-7	CSAPTGYEQYF	TGCAGTGCTCCTACAGGGTACGAGCAGTACTTC
TRBD1	-	TRBV15	TRBJ1-2	CATSRDRLGTGPLYSYGYTF	TGTGCCACCAGCAGAGATCGGCTGGGGACAGGCCCCTTATATTCTTATGGCTACACCTTC
-	-	TRBV28	TRBJ2-1	CASSLIGTQDSEQFF	TGTGCCAGCAGTTTGATTGGGACCCAGGATTCGGAGCAGTTCTTC
-	medium-sized	TRBV21-1	TRBJ2-2	CAGQTSGNLRSGELFF	TGTGCCGGTCAGACTAGCGGGAATTTGAGGTCCGGGGAGCTGTTTTTT
-	-	TRBV5-1	TRBJ2-1	CASSLALREVNEQFF	TGCGCCAGCAGCTTGGCCCTGAGGGAGGTAAATGAGCAGTTCTTC
TRBD2	-	TRBV2	TRBJ2-7	CASSESAGPKAYEQYF	TGTGCCAGCAGTGAATCAGCGGGGCCCAAGGCCTACGAGCAGTACTTC
-	-	TRBV5-1	TRBJ2-7	CASSPGTLKGGDEQYF	TGCGCCAGCAGCCCCGGGACACTAAAAGGCGGCGACGAGCAGTACTTC
-	-	TRBV19	TRBJ1-1	CASSTRNTEAFF	TGTGCCAGTAGTACGCGGAACACTGAAGCTTTCTTT
-	once	TRBV14	TRBJ1-2	CASSQDSTNYGYTF	TGTGCCAGCAGCCAGGACAGCACTAACTATGGCTACACCTTC
-	medium-sized	TRBV10-1	TRBJ2-7	CASSESSSHEQYF	TGCGCCAGCAGTGAGTCTAGCTCCCACGAGCAGTACTTC
-	-	TRBV7-9	TRBJ2-5	CASSPGTLQETQYF	TGTGCCAGCAGTCCCGGCACACTCCAAGAGACCCAGTACTTC
-	-	TRBV7-8	TRBJ2-1	CASSLAQTGIDEQFF	TGTGCCAGCAGCTTAGCCCAAACAGGGATCGATGAGCAGTTCTTC
-	-	TRBV5-6	TRBJ1-5	CASSWWGSPNQPQHF	TGTGCCAGCAGCTGGTGGGGCAGCCCCAATCAGCCCCAGCATTTT
TRBD2	-	TRBV4-2	TRBJ2-7	CASSGLNGGNEQYF	TGTGCCAGCAGCGGACTAAACGGGGGGAACGAGCAGTACTTC
TRBD2	-	TRBV6-1	TRBJ2-7	CASSELSGSIYEQYF	TGTGCCAGCAGTGAATTGAGCGGGAGTATCTACGAGCAGTACTTC
-	few	TRBV28	TRBJ2-1	CASSPGTRFYNEQFF	TGTGCCAGCAGCCCCGGGACGCGGTTCTACAATGAGCAGTTCTTC
TRBD2	-	TRBV28	TRBJ2-7	CATGTSGPREQYF	TGTGCCACAGGGACTAGCGGTCCCAGGGAGCAGTACTTC
-	-	TRBV15	TRBJ2-1	CATSRVAAHNEQFF	TGTGCCACCAGCAGAGTAGCAGCTCACAATGAGCAGTTCTTC
-	-	TRBV14	TRBJ2-3	CASSQVGDTQYF	TGTGCCAGCAGCCAAGTTGGAGATACGCAGTATTTT
TRBD2	-	TRBV9	TRBJ2-7	CASSVGVAGRYEQYF	TGTGCCAGCAGCGTAGGGGTAGCGGGACGCTACGAGCAGTACTTC
-	-	TRBV28	TRBJ1-2	CASTRGAVYGYTF	TGTGCCAGCACACGCGGGGCAGTCTATGGCTACACCTTC
TRBD1	-	TRBV6-5	TRBJ2-2	CASSPGTGWELFF	TGTGCCAGCAGCCCCGGGACAGGGTGGGAGCTGTTTTTT
TRBD2	-	TRBV7-2	TRBJ2-1	CASSLSLGSGRLNEQFF	TGTGCCAGCAGCTTATCCTTGGGTAGCGGGAGGCTCAATGAGCAGTTCTTC
-	-	TRBV19	TRBJ2-7	CASSIYGSAGYEQYF	TGTGCCAGTAGTATATATGGGTCCGCGGGCTACGAGCAGTACTTC